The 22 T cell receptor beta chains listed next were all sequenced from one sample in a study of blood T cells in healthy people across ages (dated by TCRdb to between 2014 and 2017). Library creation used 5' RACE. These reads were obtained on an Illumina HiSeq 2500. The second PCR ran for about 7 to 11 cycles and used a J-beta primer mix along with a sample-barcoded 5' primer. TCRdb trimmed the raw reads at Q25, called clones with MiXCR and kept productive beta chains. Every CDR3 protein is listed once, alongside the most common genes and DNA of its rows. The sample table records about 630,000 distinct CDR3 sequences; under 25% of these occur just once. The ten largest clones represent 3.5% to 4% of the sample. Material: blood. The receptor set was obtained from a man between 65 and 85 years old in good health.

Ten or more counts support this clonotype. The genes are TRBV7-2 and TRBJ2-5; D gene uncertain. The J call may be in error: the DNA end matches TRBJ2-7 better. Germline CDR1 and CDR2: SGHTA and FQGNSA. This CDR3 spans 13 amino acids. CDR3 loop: CASSFRKGYEQYF. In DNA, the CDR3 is TGTGCCAGCAGTTTCAGGAAGGGCTACGAGCAGTACTTC.

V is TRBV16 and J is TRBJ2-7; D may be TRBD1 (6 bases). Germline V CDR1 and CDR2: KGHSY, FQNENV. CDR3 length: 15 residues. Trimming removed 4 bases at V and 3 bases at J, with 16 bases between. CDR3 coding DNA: TGTGCCAGCAGCCGAAATCCGACAGGAGACTACGAGCAGTACTTC. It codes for CASSRNPTGDYEQYF.

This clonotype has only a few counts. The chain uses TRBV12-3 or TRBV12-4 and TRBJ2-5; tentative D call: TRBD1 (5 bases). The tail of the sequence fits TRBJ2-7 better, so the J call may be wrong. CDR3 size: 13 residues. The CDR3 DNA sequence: TGTGCCAGCAGTCAGACAGCCTCCTACGAGCAGTACTTC. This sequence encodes CASSQTASYEQYF.

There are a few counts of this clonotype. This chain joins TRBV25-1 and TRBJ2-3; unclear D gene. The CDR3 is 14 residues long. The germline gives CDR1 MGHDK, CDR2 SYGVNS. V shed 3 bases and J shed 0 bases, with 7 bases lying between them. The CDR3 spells CASSDSSSTDTQYF. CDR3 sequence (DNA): TGTGCCAGCAGTGACAGTTCTAGCACAGATACGCAGTATTTT. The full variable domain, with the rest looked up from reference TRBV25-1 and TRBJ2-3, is EADIYQTPRYLVIGTGKKITLECSQTMGHDKMYWYQQDPGMELHLIHYSYGVNSTEKGDLSSESTVSRIRTEHFPLTLESARPSHTSQYLCASSDSSSTDTQYFGPGTRLTVL.

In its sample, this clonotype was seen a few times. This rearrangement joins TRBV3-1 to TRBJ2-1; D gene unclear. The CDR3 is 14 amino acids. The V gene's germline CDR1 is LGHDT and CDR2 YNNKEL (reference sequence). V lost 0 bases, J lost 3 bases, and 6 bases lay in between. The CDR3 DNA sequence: TGTGCCAGCAGCCAAGATGCCAACTACAATGAGCAGTTCTTC. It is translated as CASSQDANYNEQFF.

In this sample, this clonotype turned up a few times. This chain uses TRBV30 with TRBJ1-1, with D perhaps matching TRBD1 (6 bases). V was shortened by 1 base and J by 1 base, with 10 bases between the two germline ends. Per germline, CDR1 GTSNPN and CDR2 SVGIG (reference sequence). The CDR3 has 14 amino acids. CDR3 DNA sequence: TGTGCCTGGAGTGGGGGACACAAGAACACTGAAGCTTTCTTT. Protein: CAWSGGHKNTEAFF.

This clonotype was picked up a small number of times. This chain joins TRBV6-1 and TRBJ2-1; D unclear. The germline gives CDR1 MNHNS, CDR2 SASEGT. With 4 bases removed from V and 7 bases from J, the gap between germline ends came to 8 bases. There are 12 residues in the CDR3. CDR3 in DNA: TGTGCCAGCAGTGTAGGTTTTAATGAGCAGTTCTTC. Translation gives CASSVGFNEQFF.

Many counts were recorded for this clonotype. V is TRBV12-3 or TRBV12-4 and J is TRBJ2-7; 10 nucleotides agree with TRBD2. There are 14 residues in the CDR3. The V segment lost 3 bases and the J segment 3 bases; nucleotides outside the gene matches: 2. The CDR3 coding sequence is TGTGCCAGCAGTTTCTCTAGCGGGAGCTACGAGCAGTACTTC. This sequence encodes CASSFSSGSYEQYF.

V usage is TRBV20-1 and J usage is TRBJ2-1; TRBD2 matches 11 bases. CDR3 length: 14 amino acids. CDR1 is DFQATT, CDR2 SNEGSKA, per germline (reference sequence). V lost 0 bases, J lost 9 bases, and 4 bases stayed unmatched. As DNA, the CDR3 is TGCAGTGCTAGAGACACTAGCGGGAGTAGTGAGCAGTTCTTC. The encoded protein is CSARDTSGSSEQFF.

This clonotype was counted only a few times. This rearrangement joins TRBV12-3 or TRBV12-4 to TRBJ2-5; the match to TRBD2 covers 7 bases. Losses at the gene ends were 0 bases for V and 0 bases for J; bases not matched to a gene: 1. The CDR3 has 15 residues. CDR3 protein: CASSLARGNQETQYF. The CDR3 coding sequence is TGTGCCAGCAGTTTAGCGCGGGGGAACCAAGAGACCCAGTACTTC.

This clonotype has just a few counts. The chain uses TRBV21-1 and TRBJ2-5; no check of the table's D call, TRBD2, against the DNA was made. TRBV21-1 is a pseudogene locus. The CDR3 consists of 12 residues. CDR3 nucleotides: TGTGCCAGCAGCAACGGCGGGGAGACCCAGTACTTC. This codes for CASSNGGETQYF.

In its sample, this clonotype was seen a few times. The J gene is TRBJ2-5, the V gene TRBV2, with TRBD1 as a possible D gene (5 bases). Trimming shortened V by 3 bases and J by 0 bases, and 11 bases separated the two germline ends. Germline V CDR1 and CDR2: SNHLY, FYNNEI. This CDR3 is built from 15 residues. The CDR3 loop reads CASSDEVGDQETQYF. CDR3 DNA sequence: TGTGCCAGCAGTGACGAGGTAGGGGACCAAGAGACCCAGTACTTC.

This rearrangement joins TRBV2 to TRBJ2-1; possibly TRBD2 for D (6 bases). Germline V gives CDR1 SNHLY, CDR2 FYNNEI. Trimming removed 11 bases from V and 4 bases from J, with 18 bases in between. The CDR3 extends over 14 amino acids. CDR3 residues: CACIGRAGYNEQFF. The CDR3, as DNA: TGTGCCTGCATAGGGCGGGCGGGATACAATGAGCAGTTCTTC.

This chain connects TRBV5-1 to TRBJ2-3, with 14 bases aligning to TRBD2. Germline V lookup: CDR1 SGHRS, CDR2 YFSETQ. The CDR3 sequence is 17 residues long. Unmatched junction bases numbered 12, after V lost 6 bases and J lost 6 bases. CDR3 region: CASKGLAGVQFTDTQYF. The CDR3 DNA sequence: TGCGCCAGCAAGGGACTAGCGGGAGTACAGTTCACGGATACGCAGTATTTT.

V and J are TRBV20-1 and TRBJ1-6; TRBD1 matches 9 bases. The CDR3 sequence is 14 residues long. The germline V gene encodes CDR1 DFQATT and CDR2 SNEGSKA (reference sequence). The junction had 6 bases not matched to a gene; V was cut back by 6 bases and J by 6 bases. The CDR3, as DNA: TGCAGTGCGCCACGGGACAGGGCTAATTCACCCCTCCACTTT. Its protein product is CSAPRDRANSPLHF.

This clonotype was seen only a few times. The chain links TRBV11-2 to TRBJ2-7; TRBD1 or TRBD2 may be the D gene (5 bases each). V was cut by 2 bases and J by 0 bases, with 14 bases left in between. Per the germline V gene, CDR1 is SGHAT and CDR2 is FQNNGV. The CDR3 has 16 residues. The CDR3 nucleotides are TGTGCCAGCAGCTTATCCGGGACGAAAAGCTCCTACGAGCAGTACTTC. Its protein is CASSLSGTKSSYEQYF.

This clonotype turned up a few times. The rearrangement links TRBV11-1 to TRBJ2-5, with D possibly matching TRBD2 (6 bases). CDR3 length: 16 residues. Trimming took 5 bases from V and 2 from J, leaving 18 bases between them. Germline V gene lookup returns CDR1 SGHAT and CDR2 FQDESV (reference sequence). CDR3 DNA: TGTGCCAGCAGCCGAGGGTCACTTCGGGGGCAAGAGACCCAGTACTTC. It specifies CASSRGSLRGQETQYF.

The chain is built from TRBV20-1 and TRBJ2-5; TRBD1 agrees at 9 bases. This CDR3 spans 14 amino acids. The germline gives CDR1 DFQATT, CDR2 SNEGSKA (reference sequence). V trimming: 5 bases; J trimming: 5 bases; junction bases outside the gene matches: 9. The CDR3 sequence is CSAPRQGERETQYF. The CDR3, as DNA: TGCAGTGCTCCAAGACAGGGGGAAAGGGAGACCCAGTACTTC.

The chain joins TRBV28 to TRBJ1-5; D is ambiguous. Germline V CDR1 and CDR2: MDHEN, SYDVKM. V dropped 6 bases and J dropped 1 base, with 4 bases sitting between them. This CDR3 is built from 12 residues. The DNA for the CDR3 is TGTGCCAGCAGGCCCAGCAATCAGCCCCAGCATTTT. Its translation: CASRPSNQPQHF.

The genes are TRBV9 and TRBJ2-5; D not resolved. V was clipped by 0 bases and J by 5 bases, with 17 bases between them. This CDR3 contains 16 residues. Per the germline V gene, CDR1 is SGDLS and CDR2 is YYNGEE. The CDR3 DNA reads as TGTGCCAGCAGCGTAGGTCCATCAGCAACTGGGGAGACCCAGTACTTC. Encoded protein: CASSVGPSATGETQYF.

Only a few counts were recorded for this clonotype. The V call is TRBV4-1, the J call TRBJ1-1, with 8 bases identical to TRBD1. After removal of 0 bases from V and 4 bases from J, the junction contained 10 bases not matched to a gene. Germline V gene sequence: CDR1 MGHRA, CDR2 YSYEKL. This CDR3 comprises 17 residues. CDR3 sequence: CASSQEYWTGRATEAFF. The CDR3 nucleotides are TGCGCCAGCAGCCAAGAGTATTGGACAGGGCGGGCCACTGAAGCTTTCTTT.

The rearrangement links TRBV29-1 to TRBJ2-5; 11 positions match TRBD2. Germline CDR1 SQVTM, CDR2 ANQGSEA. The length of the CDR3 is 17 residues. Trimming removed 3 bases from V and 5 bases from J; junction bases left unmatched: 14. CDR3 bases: TGCAGCGTTGAGTCCCCAGGACTAGCGGGTTTTTGGGAGACCCAGTACTTC. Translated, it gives CSVESPGLAGFWETQYF.